Here is one T cell receptor (beta chain) with its context. Its antigen is as yet unknown. The PCR had 60 Vbeta and 13 Jbeta primers. Profiling relied on immunoSEQ multiplex PCR, and the TCRdb table lists in-frame clones only, not all of them. The table shows under 150,000 clones, with around 80% occurring only once. This record belongs to a study of cytomegalovirus exposure and HLA in healthy donors. Findings and limits, study-wide: It was assumed in the presence/absence analyses that sequencing depth was roughly uniform across donors. Usually a TCR sequence was rare, but some public TCRs were found in many donors. As was reported, the classifier diagnosed cytomegalovirus status with high specificity and sensitivity. The authors listed some 160 TCR beta chains as cytomegalovirus-associated.

V shed 7 bases, J shed 7 bases, and the junction held 9 bases outside the gene matches. The CDR3 runs 14 residues. Germline-derived CDR1 and CDR2 are LNHDA and SQIVND (reference sequence). Material for sequencing was PBMCs. The V and J genes are TRBV19 and TRBJ1-4; 7 bases fit TRBD1. This sequence originates from a woman in her late teens or twenties in good health and CMV-seronegative. The CDR3 sequence is CASNKGTAPEKLFF. CDR3 bases: TGTGCCAGTAACAAAGGGACAGCTCCTGAAAAACTGTTTTTT.